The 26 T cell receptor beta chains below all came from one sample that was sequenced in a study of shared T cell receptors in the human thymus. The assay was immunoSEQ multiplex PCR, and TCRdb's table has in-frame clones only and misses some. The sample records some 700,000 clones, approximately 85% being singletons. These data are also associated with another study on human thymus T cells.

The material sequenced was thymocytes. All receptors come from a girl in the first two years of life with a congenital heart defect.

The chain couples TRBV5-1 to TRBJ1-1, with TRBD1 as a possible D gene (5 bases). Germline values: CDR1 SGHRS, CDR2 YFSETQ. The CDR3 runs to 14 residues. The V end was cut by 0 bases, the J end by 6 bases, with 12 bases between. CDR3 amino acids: CASSLGGRGPEAFF. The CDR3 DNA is TGCGCCAGCAGCTTGGGGGGGAGGGGCCCTGAAGCTTTCTTT.

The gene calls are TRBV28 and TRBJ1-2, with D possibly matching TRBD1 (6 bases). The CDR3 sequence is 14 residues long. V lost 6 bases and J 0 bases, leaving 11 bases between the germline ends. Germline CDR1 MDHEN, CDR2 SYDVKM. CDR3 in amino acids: CASRLNRANYGYTF. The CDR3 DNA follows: TGTGCCAGCAGACTCAACAGGGCTAACTATGGCTACACCTTC.

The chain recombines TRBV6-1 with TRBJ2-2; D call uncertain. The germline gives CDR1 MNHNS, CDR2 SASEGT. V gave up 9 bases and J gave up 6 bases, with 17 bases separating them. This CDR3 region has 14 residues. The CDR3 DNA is TGTGCCAGTCGTGCTAGGAGACCCGCCGGGGAGCTGTTTTTT. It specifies CASRARRPAGELFF.

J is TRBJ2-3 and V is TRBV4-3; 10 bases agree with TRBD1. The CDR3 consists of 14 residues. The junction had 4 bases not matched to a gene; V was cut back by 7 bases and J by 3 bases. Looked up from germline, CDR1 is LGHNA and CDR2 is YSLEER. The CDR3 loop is CASMDRGGTDTQYF. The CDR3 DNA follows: TGCGCCAGCATGGACAGGGGGGGTACAGATACGCAGTATTTT.

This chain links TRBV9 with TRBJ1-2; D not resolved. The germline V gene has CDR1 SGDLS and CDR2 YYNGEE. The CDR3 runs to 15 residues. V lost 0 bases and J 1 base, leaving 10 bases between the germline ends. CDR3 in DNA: TGTGCCAGCAGCGTAGTGGGCTCTCTTAACTATGGCTACACCTTC. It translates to CASSVVGSLNYGYTF. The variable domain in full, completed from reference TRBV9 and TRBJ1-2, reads DSGVTQTPKHLITATGQRVTLRCSPRSGDLSVYWYQQSLDQGLQFLIQYYNGEERAKGNILERFSAQQFPDLHSELNLSSLELGDSALYFCASSVVGSLNYGYTFGSGTRLTVV.

CDR3 residues: CASSHGEKRRGGGATEAFF. DNA of the CDR3: TGTGCCAGCAGCCACGGGGAGAAAAGAAGGGGAGGGGGTGCCACTGAAGCTTTCTTT. The V and J genes are TRBV5-4 and TRBJ1-1; possibly TRBD1 for D (6 bases). From germline, CDR1 is SGHNT and CDR2 YYREEE (reference sequence). V was clipped by 4 bases and J by 4 bases, with 29 bases between them. This CDR3 comprises 19 residues.

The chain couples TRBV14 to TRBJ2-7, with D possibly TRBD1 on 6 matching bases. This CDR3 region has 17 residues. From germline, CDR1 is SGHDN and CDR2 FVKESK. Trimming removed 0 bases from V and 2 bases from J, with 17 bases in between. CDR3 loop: CASSQEGFETGAYEQYF. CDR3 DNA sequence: TGTGCCAGCAGCCAAGAGGGTTTCGAGACAGGAGCCTACGAGCAGTACTTC.

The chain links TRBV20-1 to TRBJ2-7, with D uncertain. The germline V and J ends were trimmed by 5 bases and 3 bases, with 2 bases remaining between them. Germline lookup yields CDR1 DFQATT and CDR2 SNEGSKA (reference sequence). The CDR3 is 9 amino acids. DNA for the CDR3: TGCAGTGCTCACTACGAGCAGTACTTC. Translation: CSAHYEQYF.

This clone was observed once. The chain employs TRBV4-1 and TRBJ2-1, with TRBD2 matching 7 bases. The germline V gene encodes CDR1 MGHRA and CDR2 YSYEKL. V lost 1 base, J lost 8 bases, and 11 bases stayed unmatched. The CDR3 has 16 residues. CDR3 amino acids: CASSQGGGWGGDEQFF. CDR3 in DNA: TGCGCCAGCAGCCAAGGGGGGGGTTGGGGCGGTGATGAGCAGTTCTTC.

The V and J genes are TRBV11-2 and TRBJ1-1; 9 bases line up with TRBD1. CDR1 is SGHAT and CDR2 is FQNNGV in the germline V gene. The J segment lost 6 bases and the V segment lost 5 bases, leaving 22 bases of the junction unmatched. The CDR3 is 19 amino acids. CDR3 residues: CASSPRARDREDCFPEAFF. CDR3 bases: TGTGCCAGCAGCCCCAGAGCCCGGGACAGGGAGGATTGTTTCCCTGAAGCTTTCTTT.

The CDR3 DNA sequence: TGTGCCATCAGTGAGTCCCCCAGGGGGCAGCAGACTCATAGCAATCAGCCCCAGCATTTT. The encoded protein is CAISESPRGQQTHSNQPQHF. The rearrangement joins TRBV10-3 to TRBJ1-5; 8 bases are a match to TRBD1. Germline trimming cut 0 bases from V and 0 bases from J; bases unmatched to any gene: 13. The CDR3 consists of 20 residues. The germline V gene encodes CDR1 ENHRY and CDR2 SYGVKD.

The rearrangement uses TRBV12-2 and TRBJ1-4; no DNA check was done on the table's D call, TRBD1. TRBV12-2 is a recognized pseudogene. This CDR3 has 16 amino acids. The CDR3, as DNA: TGTGCAAGTCGCTTAGAGCCGGGACAGGTAAGTGAAAAACTGTTTTTT. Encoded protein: CASRLEPGQVSEKLFF.

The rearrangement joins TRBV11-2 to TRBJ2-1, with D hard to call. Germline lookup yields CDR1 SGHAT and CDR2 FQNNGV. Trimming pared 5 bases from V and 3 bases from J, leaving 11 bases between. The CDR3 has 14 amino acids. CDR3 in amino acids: CASSLNPYYNEQFF. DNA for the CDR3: TGTGCCAGCAGCCTAAACCCATACTACAATGAGCAGTTCTTC.

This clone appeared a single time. CDR3 sequence reads: CASSLGGGISYEQYF. In DNA form, the CDR3 reads TGCGCCAGCAGCTTGGGCGGGGGCATCTCCTACGAGCAGTACTTC. The chain employs TRBV5-1 and TRBJ2-7; perhaps TRBD2 as D (7 bases). The germline V gene has CDR1 SGHRS and CDR2 YFSETQ. The CDR3 spans 15 residues. The germline V and J ends were trimmed by 0 bases and 0 bases, with 10 bases remaining between them.

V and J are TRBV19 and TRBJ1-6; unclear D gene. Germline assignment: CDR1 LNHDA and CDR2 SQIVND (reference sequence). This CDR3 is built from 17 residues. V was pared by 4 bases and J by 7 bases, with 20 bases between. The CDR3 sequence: CASSKWAFYGLNSPLHF. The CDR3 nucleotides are TGTGCCAGTAGTAAATGGGCGTTCTATGGTTTAAATTCACCCCTCCACTTT.

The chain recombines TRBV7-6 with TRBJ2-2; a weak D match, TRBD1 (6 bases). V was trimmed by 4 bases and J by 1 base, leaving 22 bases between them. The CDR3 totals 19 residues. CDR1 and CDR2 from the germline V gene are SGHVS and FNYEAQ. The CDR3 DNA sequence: TGTGCCAGCAGCTCCGCTACCCGACAGGCCCCTTTGAACACCGGGGAGCTGTTTTTT. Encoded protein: CASSSATRQAPLNTGELFF.

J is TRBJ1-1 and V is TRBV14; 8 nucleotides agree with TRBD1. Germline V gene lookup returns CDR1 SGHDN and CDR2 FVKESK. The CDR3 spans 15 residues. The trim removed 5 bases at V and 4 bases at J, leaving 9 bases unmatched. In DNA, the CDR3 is TGTGCCAGCAGCTACCGGACAGGGACGACCACTGAAGCTTTCTTT. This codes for CASSYRTGTTTEAFF.

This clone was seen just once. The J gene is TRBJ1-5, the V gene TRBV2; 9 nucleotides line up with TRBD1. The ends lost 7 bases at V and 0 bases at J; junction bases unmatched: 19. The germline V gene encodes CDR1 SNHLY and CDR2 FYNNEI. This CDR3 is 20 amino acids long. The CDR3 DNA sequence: TGTGCCAGCACTGGGACAGGGACAACTCATACACCATATAGCAATCAGCCCCAGCATTTT. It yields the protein CASTGTGTTHTPYSNQPQHF. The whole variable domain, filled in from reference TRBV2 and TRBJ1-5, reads EPEVTQTPSHQVTQMGQEVILRCVPISNHLYFYWYRQILGQKVEFLVSFYNNEISEKSEIFDDQFSVERPDGSNFTLKIRSTKLEDSAMYFCASTGTGTTHTPYSNQPQHFGDGTRLSIL.

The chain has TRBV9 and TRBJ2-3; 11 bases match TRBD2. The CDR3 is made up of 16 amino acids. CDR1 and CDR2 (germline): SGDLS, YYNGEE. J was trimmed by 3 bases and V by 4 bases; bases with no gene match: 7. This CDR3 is CASSPRLAGLTDTQYF. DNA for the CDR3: TGTGCCAGCAGCCCTCGACTAGCGGGGCTAACAGATACGCAGTATTTT.

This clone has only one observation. CDR3 region: CASSLVQLGKRQYTEAFF. In DNA, the CDR3 is TGTGCCAGCAGCTTGGTGCAATTAGGGAAAAGACAGTACACTGAAGCTTTCTTT. The genes are TRBV7-9 and TRBJ1-1, with D possibly TRBD1 on 5 matching bases. V lost 3 bases to trimming and J lost 3 bases, with 23 bases between them. The V gene's germline CDR1 is SEHNR and CDR2 FQNEAQ (reference sequence). The CDR3 length is 18 residues.

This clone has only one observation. The CDR3 loop is CASIGLKRAGQFF. The CDR3 DNA follows: TGTGCCAGCATTGGCCTAAAAAGGGCGGGGCAGTTCTTC. The rearrangement joins TRBV27 to TRBJ2-1, with a weak D call TRBD2 (5 bases). V was shortened by 7 bases and J by 12 bases, with 19 bases between the two germline ends. Germline lookup yields CDR1 MNHEY and CDR2 SMNVEV (reference sequence). CDR3 size: 13 residues.

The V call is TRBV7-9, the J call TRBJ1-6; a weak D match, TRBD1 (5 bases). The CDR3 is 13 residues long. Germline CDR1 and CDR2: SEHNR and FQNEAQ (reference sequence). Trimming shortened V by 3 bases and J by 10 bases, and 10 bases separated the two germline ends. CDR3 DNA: TGTGCCAGCAGCTTTCAGGGAGGATCACCCCTCCACTTT. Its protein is CASSFQGGSPLHF. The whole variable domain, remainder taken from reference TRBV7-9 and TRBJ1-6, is DTGVSQNPRHKITKRGQNVTFRCDPISEHNRLYWYRQTLGQGPEFLTYFQNEAQLEKSRLLSDRFSAERPKGSFSTLEIQRTEQGDSAMYLCASSFQGGSPLHFGNGTRLTVT.

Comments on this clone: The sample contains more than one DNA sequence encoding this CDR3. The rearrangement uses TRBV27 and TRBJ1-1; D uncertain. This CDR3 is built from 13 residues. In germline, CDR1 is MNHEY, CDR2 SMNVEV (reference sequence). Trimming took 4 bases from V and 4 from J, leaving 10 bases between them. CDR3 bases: TGTGCCAGCAGTTCTCGACGAGGCACTGAAGCTTTCTTT. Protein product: CASSSRRGTEAFF.

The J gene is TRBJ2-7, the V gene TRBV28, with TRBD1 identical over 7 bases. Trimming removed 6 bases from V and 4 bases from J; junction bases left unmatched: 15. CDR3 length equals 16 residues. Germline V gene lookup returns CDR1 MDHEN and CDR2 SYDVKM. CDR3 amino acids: CASSPPRQGWGYEQYF. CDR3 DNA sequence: TGTGCCAGCAGCCCCCCCCGACAGGGTTGGGGGTACGAGCAGTACTTC.

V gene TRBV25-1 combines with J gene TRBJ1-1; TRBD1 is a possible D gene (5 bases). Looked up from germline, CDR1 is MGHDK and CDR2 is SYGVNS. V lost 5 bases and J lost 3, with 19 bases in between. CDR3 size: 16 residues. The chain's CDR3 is CASSPFLQEKDTEAFF. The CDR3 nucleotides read TGTGCCAGCAGTCCCTTTTTACAGGAGAAGGACACTGAAGCTTTCTTT.

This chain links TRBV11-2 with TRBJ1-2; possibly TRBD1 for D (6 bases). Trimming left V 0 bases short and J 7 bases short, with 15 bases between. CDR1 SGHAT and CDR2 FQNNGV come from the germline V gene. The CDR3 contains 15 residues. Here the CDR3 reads CASSLEEVQGGGYTF. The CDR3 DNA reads TGTGCCAGCAGCTTAGAAGAGGTACAGGGTGGTGGCTACACCTTC.